This TCR beta chain came from a study of shared clonotypes between healthy human individuals. The wider study: There were three CD4 naive, three CD4 memory, two CD8 naive and one CD8 memory plates per donor.

Here immunoSEQ multiplex PCR was the method, and the copy in TCRdb shows in-frame clones only, minus some. The sample carries under 850,000 clones, roughly 92% recorded once. CD8 cells classed as naive were CD45RO-negative and positively selected for CCR7, excluding terminally differentiated effector memory CD45RA+ cells. The donors, healthy adults who were HIV-negative, had experienced no recent acute infections or vaccinations. The germline CDR1 and CDR2 sequences are MNHEY and SMNVEV (reference sequence). The CDR3 is 16 residues long. Deletions cut 2 bases from V and 0 bases from J, with 10 bases between.

This TCR was sampled from a man under 40 in good health. This chain links TRBV27 with TRBJ1-4; weak D call: TRBD1 (6 bases). Input material: naive CD8+ T cells sorted from blood. The CDR3 DNA reads TGTGCCAGCAGTTTAAGGGGGTTGACAACTAATGAAAAACTGTTTTTT. Translation gives CASSLRGLTTNEKLFF.